Listed here is a single T cell receptor (beta chain). The data originate from a study of blood T cell repertoires in COVID-19. Study-wide background: In each case, the material was cDNA or gDNA derived from T cells, B-cell-depleted T cells, or PBMCs.

Authors' data handling: Researchers report that nucleated cell counts were estimated from reference gene primer amplification. Using immunoSEQ multiplex PCR, the repertoire was profiled, and TCRdb retains in-frame clones only, with some absent. That table furnishes V, J and clone size, whereas the DNA furnished D and trimming. The sample lists a few hundred thousand clones, 90% occurring once. Looked up from germline, CDR1 is SGDLS and CDR2 is YYNGEE. Deletions cut 0 bases from V and 4 bases from J, with 11 bases between. This CDR3 has 14 residues. Seattle patients were enrolled during active infection and followed longitudinally.

Sequenced input: peripheral blood. This clonotype was sampled from a woman aged 55-70 years with COVID-19, enrolled during active disease. The chain couples TRBV9 to TRBJ2-7; D is possibly TRBD1 (5 bases). CDR3 bases: TGTGCCAGCAGCGTAGATGGGCAGGGATACGAGCAGTACTTC. As protein: CASSVDGQGYEQYF.